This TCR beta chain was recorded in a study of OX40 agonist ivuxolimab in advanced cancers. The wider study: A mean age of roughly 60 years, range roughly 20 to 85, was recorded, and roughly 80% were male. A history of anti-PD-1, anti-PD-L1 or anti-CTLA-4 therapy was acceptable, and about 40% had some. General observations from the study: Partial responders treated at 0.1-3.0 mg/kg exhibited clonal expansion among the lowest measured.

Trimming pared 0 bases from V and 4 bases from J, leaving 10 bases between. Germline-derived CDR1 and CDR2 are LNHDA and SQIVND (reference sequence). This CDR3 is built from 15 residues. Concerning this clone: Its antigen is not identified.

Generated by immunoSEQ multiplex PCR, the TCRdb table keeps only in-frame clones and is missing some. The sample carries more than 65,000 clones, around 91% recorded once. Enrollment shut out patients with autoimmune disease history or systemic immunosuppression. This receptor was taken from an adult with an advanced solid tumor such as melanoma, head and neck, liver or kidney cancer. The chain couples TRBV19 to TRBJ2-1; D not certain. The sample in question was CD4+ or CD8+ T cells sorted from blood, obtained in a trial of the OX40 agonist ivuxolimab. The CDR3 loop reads CASSIEDRSYNEQFF. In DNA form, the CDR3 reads TGTGCCAGTAGTATAGAGGACCGTTCATACAATGAGCAGTTCTTC.